Presented here are 26 T cell receptor beta chains from one specimen sequenced in a study of response to subunit inactivated influenza vaccine. One entry per CDR3 protein, called by TCRdb with MiXCR from the RT-PCR reads. The sample includes 630,000 or so distinct CDR3 sequences, 15% to 18% of them seen just once. Here the sequenced sample was PBMCs from blood, taken about 12 days after vaccination. The receptor source for this set is a man aged 50-60 years who received an inactivated influenza vaccine.

This chain links TRBV5-1 with TRBJ2-6, with D possibly matching TRBD2 (5 bases). The germline CDR1 and CDR2 sequences are SGHRS and YFSETQ. This CDR3 is 19 amino acids long. V gave up 0 bases and J gave up 1 base, with 17 bases separating them. As DNA, the CDR3 is TGCGCCAGCAGCTTGGAACCCTATACTAGTAGGTCTGGGGCCAACGTCCTGACTTTC. Protein product: CASSLEPYTSRSGANVLTF. Supplemented by reference TRBV5-1 and TRBJ2-6, the full variable domain reads KAGVTQTPRYLIKTRGQQVTLSCSPISGHRSVSWYQQTPGQGLQFLFEYFSETQRNKGNFPGRFSGRQFSNSRSEMNVSTLELGDSALYLCASSLEPYTSRSGANVLTFGAGSRLTVL.

This clonotype appeared a few times. In nucleotides, the CDR3 is TGCGCCAGCAGCTTGCTACCCGCGTTCCGGGACCAGCCGTCCTACGAGCAGTACTTC. Its translation: CASSLLPAFRDQPSYEQYF. The V call is TRBV5-1, the J call TRBJ2-7, with D perhaps being TRBD1 or TRBD2 (5 bases each). Germline V gene data show CDR1 as SGHRS and CDR2 as YFSETQ. Deletions cut 1 base from V and 1 base from J, with 24 bases between. This CDR3 contains 19 residues.

The chain links TRBV7-9 to TRBJ1-4; perhaps TRBD1 as D (5 bases). Looked up from germline, CDR1 is SEHNR and CDR2 is FQNEAQ (reference sequence). V lost 5 bases and J lost 4, with 14 bases in between. The CDR3 has 15 amino acids. CDR3 nucleotide sequence: TGTGCCAGCAGCGGGGGGGGAGGCCTTAATGAAAAACTGTTTTTT. Its protein is CASSGGGGLNEKLFF.

This clonotype was seen more than once but under ten times. The rearrangement uses TRBV20-1 and TRBJ2-7, with 10 nucleotides matching TRBD2. Germline CDR1 is DFQATT and CDR2 is SNEGSKA (reference sequence). Trimming cost V 3 bases and J 0 bases; bases outside gene matches: 5. CDR3 size: 15 residues. CDR3 nucleotides: TGCAGTGCTAGGCAAGGACTAGCGGCCTCCTACGAGCAGTACTTC. Its translation is CSARQGLAASYEQYF.

This clonotype has only a few counts. The genes are TRBV7-9 and TRBJ1-4; 7 nucleotides align to TRBD1. This CDR3 comprises 16 residues. V dropped 4 bases and J dropped 4; count of bases not matched to a gene: 9. Germline assignment: CDR1 SEHNR and CDR2 FQNEAQ (reference sequence). CDR3 nucleotides: TGTGCCAGCAGCTCGGGACAGTTGAGGATTAATGAAAAACTGTTTTTT. Amino acids: CASSSGQLRINEKLFF.

This clonotype came up once. This rearrangement joins TRBV7-2 to TRBJ2-3, with 8 nucleotides matching TRBD1. This CDR3 has 14 amino acids. The germline CDR1 and CDR2 sequences are SGHTA and FQGNSA. V shed 5 bases, J shed 5 bases, and the junction held 6 bases outside the gene matches. CDR3 protein: CASSLDRAIDTQYF. For the CDR3, the DNA is TGTGCCAGCAGCCTGGACAGGGCTATAGATACGCAGTATTTT. Using reference TRBV7-2 and TRBJ2-3 for the parts outside the CDR3, the full variable domain is GAGVSQSPSNKVTEKGKDVELRCDPISGHTALYWYRQSLGQGLEFLIYFQGNSAPDKSGLPSDRFSAERTGGSVSTLTIQRTQQEDSAVYLCASSLDRAIDTQYFGPGTRLTVL.

The rearrangement links TRBV30 to TRBJ2-1; TRBD1 aligns across 12 bases. Germline V gives CDR1 GTSNPN, CDR2 SVGIG (reference sequence). The CDR3 sequence is 15 residues long. With V trimmed by 0 bases and J by 8 bases, 5 bases remained unmatched. CDR3 DNA sequence: TGTGCCTGGAGTGTTGGGGGACAGGGGGCCTATGAGCAGTTCTTC. It is translated as CAWSVGGQGAYEQFF.

This clonotype has a single count. V is TRBV4-1 and J is TRBJ1-5, with D possibly TRBD1 on 5 matching bases. This CDR3 region has 19 residues. Trimming shortened V by 3 bases and J by 1 base, and 22 bases separated the two germline ends. Germline V gives CDR1 MGHRA, CDR2 YSYEKL. The CDR3 here is CASSQSHNVRGRSNQPQHF. For the CDR3, the DNA is TGCGCCAGCAGCCAGAGCCACAACGTAAGGGGAAGGAGCAATCAGCCCCAGCATTTT.

In this sample, this clonotype turned up a few times. The rearrangement uses TRBV5-6 and TRBJ2-1; TRBD1 matches at 8 bases. The length of the CDR3 is 17 residues. With 4 bases clipped from V and 0 bases from J, the junction kept 9 bases outside the gene matches. Germline loops: CDR1 SGHDT, CDR2 YYEEEE. The CDR3 region has the DNA TGTGCCAGCAGCCTTGGGACAGGTCCTTACTCCTACAATGAGCAGTTCTTC. Translating gives CASSLGTGPYSYNEQFF.

This clonotype was counted between two and nine times. The chain joins TRBV3-1 to TRBJ2-5; D not resolved. Per the germline V gene, CDR1 is LGHDT and CDR2 is YNNKEL (reference sequence). Deletions cut 4 bases from V and 4 bases from J, with 10 bases between. This CDR3 comprises 13 residues. The CDR3 is CASSPSTGETQYF. The CDR3 DNA reads as TGTGCCAGCAGCCCGTCGACGGGAGAGACCCAGTACTTC.

This clonotype appeared a few times. The CDR3 DNA is TGTGCCAGCCTCGACAGGGGGAATTCACCCCTCCACTTT. Amino acid sequence: CASLDRGNSPLHF. The V call is TRBV7-2, the J call TRBJ1-6; 9 bases are shared with TRBD1. CDR1 is SGHTA and CDR2 is FQGNSA in the germline V gene. This CDR3 contains 13 residues. The trim removed 8 bases at V and 7 bases at J, leaving 3 bases unmatched.

This clonotype was detected a few times. The V call is TRBV29-1, the J call TRBJ2-7; TRBD1 aligns across 7 bases. Germline lookup yields CDR1 SQVTM and CDR2 ANQGSEA. The junction had 3 bases not matched to a gene; V was cut back by 8 bases and J by 2 bases. The CDR3 contains 11 residues. CDR3 coding DNA: TGCAGCACAGGGACAGCCTACGAGCAGTACTTC. Amino acids: CSTGTAYEQYF.

This clonotype was detected a few times. This chain joins TRBV29-1 and TRBJ2-2, with D possibly matching TRBD1 (5 bases). V was shortened by 6 bases and J by 4 bases, with 12 bases between the two germline ends. From germline, CDR1 is SQVTM and CDR2 ANQGSEA. CDR3 length: 13 residues. The CDR3 sequence: CSVNGAVTGELFF. The CDR3 nucleotides read TGCAGCGTAAATGGGGCAGTCACCGGGGAGCTGTTTTTT.

This clonotype has just a few counts. The chain links TRBV20-1 to TRBJ2-1; tentatively, D is TRBD2 (6 bases). The CDR3 is made up of 15 amino acids. Germline V lookup: CDR1 DFQATT, CDR2 SNEGSKA (reference sequence). V was shortened by 5 bases and J by 0 bases, with 14 bases between the two germline ends. In DNA form, the CDR3 reads TGCAGTGCTCCTGATCGGGGGAGCTCCTACAATGAGCAGTTCTTC. Amino acid sequence: CSAPDRGSSYNEQFF.

The chain recombines TRBV25-1 with TRBJ2-1; 8 bases align to TRBD2. This CDR3 contains 21 residues. Germline V gene data show CDR1 as MGHDK and CDR2 as SYGVNS. The V and J ends lost 3 bases and 3 bases, in that order; junction bases with no gene match: 22. The CDR3 region is CASSDWDGGKSGGPIYNEQFF. The CDR3 DNA is TGTGCCAGCAGTGACTGGGACGGGGGCAAGTCGGGAGGGCCTATCTACAATGAGCAGTTCTTC.

This clonotype was picked up a small number of times. The CDR3 sequence: CATSRDRQAGYEQYF. The CDR3 DNA is TGTGCCACCAGCAGAGATCGACAGGCGGGGTACGAGCAGTACTTC. The rearrangement links TRBV15 to TRBJ2-7, with D tentatively TRBD1 or TRBD2 (6 bases each). Germline loops: CDR1 LNHNV, CDR2 YYDKDF (reference sequence). The CDR3 runs 15 residues. V was cut by 0 bases and J by 4 bases, with 13 bases left in between.

This clonotype was detected a few times. This sequence joins TRBV5-4 and TRBJ1-6; 9 bases are a match to TRBD1. V shed 0 bases, J shed 9 bases, and the junction held 10 bases outside the gene matches. This CDR3 is 17 amino acids long. Germline V gives CDR1 SGHNT, CDR2 YYREEE (reference sequence). CDR3 residues: CASSLAGQGGVFSPLHF. For the CDR3, the DNA is TGTGCCAGCAGCTTGGCGGGACAGGGTGGAGTTTTTTCACCCCTCCACTTT.

This sequence joins TRBV10-3 and TRBJ2-2, with TRBD1 matching over 7 bases. The V gene's germline CDR1 is ENHRY and CDR2 SYGVKD. The CDR3 is made up of 15 amino acids. The J segment lost 2 bases and the V segment lost 6 bases, leaving 6 bases of the junction unmatched. The CDR3 DNA is TGTGCCATCAGCGGGACAGACCAAAACACCGGGGAGCTGTTTTTT. Amino acids: CAISGTDQNTGELFF.

The chain couples TRBV4-1 to TRBJ2-1, with a tentative D call TRBD2 (6 bases). Germline V lookup: CDR1 MGHRA, CDR2 YSYEKL. Trimming took 3 bases from V and 3 from J, leaving 15 bases between them. The CDR3 totals 16 residues. CDR3 sequence: CASSQRRGQNYNEQFF. The CDR3 DNA reads as TGCGCCAGCAGCCAGAGGAGGGGTCAGAACTACAATGAGCAGTTCTTC.

This clonotype was seen a few times. The V gene is TRBV11-2, the J gene TRBJ2-1; 8 bases map to TRBD2. The CDR3 is 16 amino acids. Germline V gives CDR1 SGHAT, CDR2 FQNNGV. The ends lost 2 bases at V and 14 bases at J; junction bases unmatched: 17. The CDR3 spells CASSLNHAGSRTSKFF. The CDR3 DNA reads as TGTGCCAGCAGCTTAAATCATGCCGGGTCACGGACTAGCAAGTTCTTC.

V is TRBV7-8 and J is TRBJ2-7; the match to TRBD1 covers 10 bases. Germline-derived CDR1 and CDR2 are SGHVS and FQNEAQ. This CDR3 is built from 18 residues. V lost 0 bases, J lost 3 bases, and 11 bases stayed unmatched. Here the CDR3 reads CASSLAATGGSSIYEQYF. DNA of the CDR3: TGTGCCAGCAGCTTAGCTGCGACAGGGGGCTCATCGATCTACGAGCAGTACTTC.

The V and J genes are TRBV6-2 or TRBV6-3 and TRBJ1-5; TRBD1 matches 8 bases. Losses at the gene ends were 4 bases for V and 4 bases for J; bases not matched to a gene: 6. The CDR3 has 15 residues. From germline, CDR1 is MNHEY and CDR2 SVGEGT. In nucleotides, the CDR3 is TGTGCCAGCAGTTGGGGACAGGCCAAAAATCAGCCCCAGCATTTT. It translates to CASSWGQAKNQPQHF.

In its sample, this clonotype was seen a few times. The chain employs TRBV4-3 and TRBJ2-6; D is unclear. Trimming cost V 1 base and J 1 base, with 5 bases left between them. The CDR3 totals 15 residues. Germline CDR1 is LGHNA and CDR2 is YSLEER. CDR3 residues: CASSQVASGANVLTF. Written as DNA, the CDR3 is TGCGCCAGCAGCCAAGTGGCGTCTGGGGCCAACGTCCTGACTTTC.

The chain carries TRBV4-3 and TRBJ2-3; no clear D. The CDR3 covers 14 residues. The germline V and J ends were trimmed by 2 bases and 3 bases, with 9 bases remaining between them. Germline V gene lookup returns CDR1 LGHNA and CDR2 YSLEER. The CDR3 sequence is CASSQLGLTDTQYF. Written as DNA, the CDR3 is TGCGCCAGCAGCCAACTAGGGTTGACAGATACGCAGTATTTT.

In this sample, this clonotype turned up a few times. This sequence joins TRBV7-2 and TRBJ1-3; possibly TRBD1 for D (6 bases). The V end lost 6 bases, the J end lost 8 bases, and 20 bases lay between the germline ends. This CDR3 is 15 amino acids long. CDR1 is SGHTA and CDR2 is FQGNSA in the germline V gene. The CDR3 reads CASSTRVGGLDTIYF. CDR3 DNA sequence: TGTGCCAGCAGTACTCGGGTCGGGGGGCTCGACACCATATATTTT.

In its sample, this clonotype was seen a few times. The rearrangement links TRBV20-1 to TRBJ2-6; TRBD2 matches at 9 bases. CDR3 length: 16 amino acids. V lost 4 bases, J lost 0 bases, and 4 bases stayed unmatched. The germline CDR1 and CDR2 sequences are DFQATT and SNEGSKA (reference sequence). CDR3 amino acids: CSATGLADSGANVLTF. Written as DNA, the CDR3 is TGCAGTGCTACGGGACTAGCCGACTCTGGGGCCAACGTCCTGACTTTC.